This entry features one TCR beta chain sequence. Antigen: not known. TCRdb reprocessed the reads with MiXCR, giving one entry per CDR3 protein. The table shows 100,000 to 150,000 distinct CDR3 sequences, with roughly a quarter occurring only once. This record belongs to a study of T cell repertoires in cytomegalovirus infection. Study context: Indications of both CMV infection and matching HLA type were provided by public TCR beta signatures. General study findings and limits: Ex vivo, HLA-C-restricted CMV-specific TCR beta clonotypes prevailed over the rest of the response. Pooled public TCR beta family frequency picked out CMV carriers with the relevant HLA.

Deletions cut 4 bases from V and 0 bases from J, with 10 bases between. Germline lookup yields CDR1 SGHNT and CDR2 YYREEE (reference sequence). The CDR3 covers 14 residues. The chain is built from TRBV5-4 and TRBJ1-1, with no clear D. The receptor comes from a human donor in good health (CMV status not recorded). Some clones in this sample may be carry-over from other donors' samples. Source material: PBMCs, sequenced either directly or after in vitro stimulation (not recorded which). The CDR3 here is CASSVDPLNTEAFF. The CDR3 DNA is TGTGCCAGCAGCGTGGACCCACTGAACACTGAAGCTTTCTTT.